This TCR beta chain originates from a study of blood T cell repertoires in COVID-19. Per the germline V gene, CDR1 is LNHDA and CDR2 is SQIVND (reference sequence). With V trimmed by 5 bases and J by 5 bases, 8 bases remained unmatched. The CDR3 is 14 residues long. Clones were read by immunoSEQ multiplex PCR, and TCRdb kept only the in-frame ones, dropping some. The sample contains about 300,000 clones, approximately 86% of which appear only once. Source material: peripheral blood. This receptor was obtained from a man between 65 and 85 years old with acute or convalescent COVID-19. The chain couples TRBV19 to TRBJ1-2; 7 bases align to TRBD1. The CDR3 DNA reads TGTGCCAGTAGTGTCCGGGACAGTCTATATGGCTACACCTTC. Protein product: CASSVRDSLYGYTF. The variable domain in full, with the rest retrieved from reference TRBV19 and TRBJ1-2, is DGGITQSPKYLFRKEGQNVTLSCEQNLNHDAMYWYRQDPGQGLRLIYYSQIVNDFQKGDIAEGYSVSREKKESFPLTVTSAQKNPTAFYLCASSVRDSLYGYTFGSGTRLTVV.